The 26 T cell receptor beta chains in this list originate from one sample, sequenced in a study of OX40 agonist ivuxolimab in advanced cancers. Sequencing used immunoSEQ multiplex PCR; TCRdb keeps in-frame clones, though not all of them. The sample includes tens of thousands of clones, around four fifths seen only once; the top ten take around 3.3%. The input for sequencing was CD4+ or CD8+ T cells sorted from blood, taken in a trial of the OX40 agonist ivuxolimab. These receptors were obtained from an adult with an advanced solid tumor such as melanoma, head and neck, liver or kidney cancer.

V gene TRBV6-1 combines with J gene TRBJ1-5; TRBD1 matches at 9 bases. V shed 6 bases and J 5 bases; nucleotides not matched to a gene: 8. Germline lookup yields CDR1 MNHNS and CDR2 SASEGT. This CDR3 comprises 15 residues. CDR3 sequence: CASSQDRGTHQPQHF. The CDR3 nucleotides are TGTGCCAGCAGCCAGGACAGGGGAACCCATCAGCCCCAGCATTTT.

V is TRBV7-2 and J is TRBJ2-1; 12 positions match TRBD2. The CDR3 runs to 18 residues. The V and J ends lost 1 base and 4 bases, in that order; junction bases with no gene match: 8. Germline V gives CDR1 SGHTA, CDR2 FQGNSA. The CDR3 region has the DNA TGTGCCAGCAGCTTAGGCCCCGGACTAGCGGGACTGTACAATGAGCAGTTCTTC. This encodes CASSLGPGLAGLYNEQFF.

The chain has TRBV30 and TRBJ2-2; 7 bases align to TRBD1. V lost 5 bases to trimming and J lost 6 bases; unmatched junction nucleotides: 9. CDR3 length equals 14 residues. Germline CDR1 GTSNPN, CDR2 SVGIG (reference sequence). Here the CDR3 DNA reads TGTGCCTGGGGGAAGGGGGCTTGGGCCGGGGAGCTGTTTTTT. This sequence encodes CAWGKGAWAGELFF.

The chain links TRBV6-5 to TRBJ2-3, with TRBD2 matching 12 bases. The CDR3 runs 13 residues. Germline loops: CDR1 MNHEY, CDR2 SVGAGI. The trim removed 8 bases at V and 3 bases at J, leaving 0 bases unmatched. The CDR3 here is CASLAGGTDTQYF. The DNA for the CDR3 is TGTGCCAGCCTAGCGGGGGGGACAGATACGCAGTATTTT.

The chain has TRBV4-2 and TRBJ1-5; a weak D match, TRBD1 (5 bases). The CDR3 covers 16 residues. The ends were cut back, 0 bases at V and 4 bases at J, with 13 bases in the middle. Germline lookup yields CDR1 LGHNA and CDR2 YNFKEQ. In nucleotides, the CDR3 is TGTGCCAGCAGCCAAGACGGTGGCAGGGCTAATCAGCCCCAGCATTTT. The encoded protein is CASSQDGGRANQPQHF.

The chain is built from TRBV7-6 and TRBJ2-1; 10 nucleotides agree with TRBD2. V gave up 0 bases and J gave up 6 bases; unmatched junction bases: 2. CDR1 and CDR2 (germline): SGHVS, FNYEAQ. The CDR3 extends over 15 amino acids. This CDR3 reads CASSLASGGVNEQFF. CDR3 nucleotides: TGTGCCAGCAGCTTAGCCAGCGGGGGGGTCAATGAGCAGTTCTTC.

V and J are TRBV6-5 and TRBJ1-5; unclear D gene. V lost 6 bases and J lost 3, with 6 bases in between. Per germline, CDR1 MNHEY and CDR2 SVGAGI. The CDR3 covers 12 residues. CDR3 in amino acids: CASRNVNQPQHF. The CDR3 nucleotides read TGTGCCAGCAGAAACGTCAATCAGCCCCAGCATTTT.

On this clone itself: The junction does not match germline at one end; this may be a read error. The same CDR3 can be traced to other DNA sequences in this sample. In DNA form, the CDR3 reads TGTGCCAGCTCTTCTGGGACAGCCTCTGGAAACACTATATATTTT. It yields the protein CASSSGTASGNTIYF. V and J are TRBV7-9 and TRBJ1-3, with TRBD1 identical over 7 bases. This CDR3 has 15 amino acids. In germline, CDR1 is SEHNR, CDR2 FQNEAQ (reference sequence). Full variable domain (outside the CDR3, taken from reference TRBV7-9 and TRBJ1-3): DTGVSQNPRHKITKRGQNVTFRCDPISEHNRLYWYRQTLGQGPEFLTYFQNEAQLEKSRLLSDRFSAERPKGSFSTLEIQRTEQGDSAMYLCASSSGTASGNTIYFGEGSWLTVV.

The rearrangement joins TRBV15 to TRBJ2-7; D perhaps matches TRBD1 (5 bases). CDR1 is LNHNV and CDR2 is YYDKDF in the germline V gene (reference sequence). V was pared by 0 bases and J by 2 bases, with 14 bases between. The CDR3 is 16 amino acids. The CDR3 DNA reads TGTGCCACCAGCAGAGATTTTCCAGGGTTAACCTACGAGCAGTACTTC. This encodes CATSRDFPGLTYEQYF.

The chain employs TRBV7-9 and TRBJ1-1, with a weak D call TRBD1 (5 bases). Germline V gene sequence: CDR1 SEHNR, CDR2 FQNEAQ (reference sequence). The V end lost 1 base, the J end lost 1 base, and 7 bases lay between the germline ends. The CDR3 extends over 14 amino acids. In nucleotides, the CDR3 is TGTGCCAGCAGCTTAGACAGGCCGAACACTGAAGCTTTCTTT. It translates to CASSLDRPNTEAFF.

V gene TRBV4-1 combines with J gene TRBJ1-6; tentatively, D is TRBD1 (6 bases). CDR1 is MGHRA, CDR2 YSYEKL, per germline. CDR3 size: 18 residues. The germline V and J ends were trimmed by 4 bases and 1 base, with 17 bases remaining between them. In nucleotides, the CDR3 is TGCGCCAGCAGCCCGCAAGGGGGGACTGATTCCTATAATTCACCCCTCCACTTT. Protein: CASSPQGGTDSYNSPLHF.

The gene calls are TRBV6-4 and TRBJ2-2, with TRBD1 as a possible D gene (5 bases). The germline V gene encodes CDR1 MRHNA and CDR2 SNTAGT. V was cut by 4 bases and J by 0 bases, with 6 bases left in between. The CDR3 loop spans 14 amino acids. The DNA of the CDR3 is TGTGCCAGCAGTGCGACAGCGAACACCGGGGAGCTGTTTTTT. It codes for CASSATANTGELFF.

This chain connects TRBV30 to TRBJ2-7; TRBD2 is a possible D gene (6 bases). The CDR3 totals 11 residues. The germline V gene encodes CDR1 GTSNPN and CDR2 SVGIG (reference sequence). Trimming took off 5 bases at V and 12 bases at J, with 17 bases between the two ends. CDR3 in amino acids: CAWGGYPFPYF. The CDR3 bases are TGTGCCTGGGGGGGGTACCCCTTTCCGTACTTC.

V is TRBV7-2 and J is TRBJ1-5; 9 nucleotides match TRBD1. This CDR3 is 15 amino acids long. V shed 4 bases and J 1 base; nucleotides not matched to a gene: 2. Germline-derived CDR1 and CDR2 are SGHTA and FQGNSA. CDR3 protein: CASSSGQGSNQPQHF. Written as DNA, the CDR3 is TGTGCCAGCAGCTCCGGACAGGGGAGCAATCAGCCCCAGCATTTT. Full variable domain (missing parts from reference TRBV7-2 and TRBJ1-5): GAGVSQSPSNKVTEKGKDVELRCDPISGHTALYWYRQSLGQGLEFLIYFQGNSAPDKSGLPSDRFSAERTGGSVSTLTIQRTQQEDSAVYLCASSSGQGSNQPQHFGDGTRLSIL.

The chain carries TRBV6-6 and TRBJ2-2; D may be TRBD1 (6 bases). V was shortened by 6 bases and J by 4 bases, with 12 bases between the two germline ends. The CDR3 is 14 amino acids. Germline V gives CDR1 MNHNY, CDR2 SVGAGI (reference sequence). CDR3 protein: CASRNRETTGELFF. CDR3 bases: TGTGCCAGCAGGAACAGGGAAACCACCGGGGAGCTGTTTTTT.

V is TRBV28 and J is TRBJ1-2; D gene unclear. This CDR3 comprises 12 residues. Germline CDR1 MDHEN, CDR2 SYDVKM. With 10 bases removed from V and 0 bases from J, the gap between germline ends came to 9 bases. This chain's CDR3 is CATDNTNYGYTF. In DNA form, the CDR3 reads TGTGCCACCGATAACACTAACTATGGCTACACCTTC.

The chain uses TRBV6-6 and TRBJ1-2; D is undetermined. Germline loops: CDR1 MNHNY, CDR2 SVGAGI (reference sequence). There are 14 residues in the CDR3. V dropped 2 bases and J dropped 3 bases, with 10 bases sitting between them. The CDR3 region is CASSYAALDYGYTF. The CDR3 DNA is TGTGCCAGCAGTTACGCAGCGTTGGACTATGGCTACACCTTC.

This sequence joins TRBV5-6 and TRBJ1-6, with 7 bases aligning to TRBD1. This CDR3 is 14 amino acids long. CDR1 SGHDT and CDR2 YYEEEE come from the germline V gene. V lost 1 base and J lost 9; bases outside the gene matches: 4. For the CDR3, the DNA is TGTGCCAGCAGCTTGCGAGGGGGCGCTTCACCCCTCCACTTT. It translates to CASSLRGGASPLHF.

This chain uses TRBV5-4 with TRBJ2-7, with D unclear. The germline V gene has CDR1 SGHNT and CDR2 YYREEE (reference sequence). With 2 bases removed from V and 3 bases from J, the gap between germline ends came to 12 bases. This CDR3 comprises 14 residues. CDR3 region: CASSFGPEYYEQYF. CDR3 bases: TGTGCCAGCAGCTTTGGTCCCGAATACTACGAGCAGTACTTC.

V and J are TRBV11-1 and TRBJ2-7, with D possibly being TRBD1 (6 bases). This CDR3 contains 12 residues. Germline lookup yields CDR1 SGHAT and CDR2 FQDESV (reference sequence). With 4 bases removed from V and 4 bases from J, the gap between germline ends came to 8 bases. CDR3 in amino acids: CASSSTGYEQYF. The DNA of the CDR3 is TGTGCCAGCAGCTCGACAGGTTACGAGCAGTACTTC. Supplemented by reference TRBV11-1 and TRBJ2-7, the full variable domain reads EAEVAQSPRYKITEKSQAVAFWCDPISGHATLYWYRQILGQGPELLVQFQDESVVDDSQLPKDRFSAERLKGVDSTLKIQPAELGDSAMYLCASSSTGYEQYFGPGTRLTVT.

This clone came up a few times. The chain couples TRBV9 to TRBJ1-4; perhaps TRBD1 as D (5 bases). Germline V gives CDR1 SGDLS, CDR2 YYNGEE. This CDR3 region has 18 residues. V lost 0 bases and J lost 0, with 15 bases in between. In DNA form, the CDR3 reads TGTGCCAGCAGCGTAGACGGGGCCTATCCATCAACTAATGAAAAACTGTTTTTT. This gives the protein CASSVDGAYPSTNEKLFF.

The V gene is TRBV6-5, the J gene TRBJ2-7; TRBD2 matches 12 bases. This CDR3 spans 15 amino acids. The germline gives CDR1 MNHEY, CDR2 SVGAGI. Trimming removed 7 bases from V and 6 bases from J; junction bases left unmatched: 10. The CDR3: CASISSGLAGFEQYF. The DNA of the CDR3 is TGTGCCAGCATCAGCTCAGGACTAGCGGGGTTCGAGCAGTACTTC.

This clone was detected once. The CDR3 bases are TGTGCCAGCAGCTTGCTCCAACAAGAGACCCAGTACTTC. This gives the protein CASSLLQQETQYF. The genes are TRBV5-5 and TRBJ2-5, with no clear D. Germline CDR1 SGHKS, CDR2 YYEKEE (reference sequence). With 1 base removed from V and 2 bases from J, the gap between germline ends came to 6 bases. The CDR3 has 13 amino acids.

This clone came up once. The chain is built from TRBV7-2 and TRBJ1-6; D not resolved. This CDR3 has 14 amino acids. Trimming removed 3 bases at V and 6 bases at J, with 9 bases between. The germline gives CDR1 SGHTA, CDR2 FQGNSA. The CDR3 sequence is CASSFQVPNSPLHF. The CDR3 DNA sequence: TGTGCCAGCAGCTTCCAGGTTCCTAATTCACCCCTCCACTTT.

V usage is TRBV18 and J usage is TRBJ1-3, with no clear D. The CDR3 sequence is 15 residues long. Deletions cut 3 bases from V and 0 bases from J, with 9 bases between. Germline lookup yields CDR1 KGHSH and CDR2 LQKENI. CDR3 region: CASSPREDSGNTIYF. In DNA form, the CDR3 reads TGTGCCAGCTCACCGAGAGAGGACTCTGGAAACACCATATATTTT.

This clone was counted between two and nine times. The chain links TRBV5-6 to TRBJ1-3; tentatively, D is TRBD1 (5 bases). Trimming took 1 base from V and 7 from J, leaving 21 bases between them. CDR1 and CDR2 (germline): SGHDT, YYEEEE. The CDR3 consists of 17 residues. The CDR3: CASSLSMSSGGVNTIYF. CDR3 bases: TGTGCCAGCAGCTTGAGCATGTCCAGTGGAGGGGTGAACACCATATATTTT.